This T cell receptor (beta chain) was recorded in a study of T cell changes during pregnancy in multiple sclerosis. From germline, CDR1 is LGHNA and CDR2 YNFKEQ. The V and J ends lost 1 base and 5 bases respectively, with 21 bases between them. The CDR3 consists of 17 residues. The method was immunoSEQ multiplex PCR; TCRdb's version includes in-frame clones alone and lacks a portion of them. The sample includes more than 25,000 clones, around 90% of them seen just once. This TCR derives from a female donor with multiple sclerosis, enrolled in a pregnancy study. The sample in question was CD8+ T cells from peripheral blood mononuclear cells, obtained in the first trimester of pregnancy. The chain recombines TRBV4-2 with TRBJ2-7; maybe TRBD2 (6 bases). In nucleotides, the CDR3 is TGTGCCAGCAGCCAAGGGCTCGGCGGGATTCCTCTGGACGAGCAGTACTTC. Its translation is CASSQGLGGIPLDEQYF.